These 13 T cell receptor beta chains came from one sample sequenced in a study of cytomegalovirus exposure and HLA in healthy donors. 13 Jbeta primers and 60 Vbeta primers were used for the PCR. Assay used: immunoSEQ multiplex PCR; TCRdb lists only in-frame clones, some missing. The table includes approximately 110,000 clones, over 70% detected once. Sequences were obtained from PBMCs. Receptor source: a woman aged 40 to 50 in good health and CMV-seronegative.

V is TRBV7-2 and J is TRBJ2-3, with TRBD2 matching over 10 bases. V lost 1 base to trimming and J lost 6 bases; unmatched junction nucleotides: 7. This CDR3 is built from 16 residues. From germline, CDR1 is SGHTA and CDR2 FQGNSA. The CDR3 region is CASSLGAAGGADTQYF. The CDR3 coding sequence is TGTGCCAGCAGCTTAGGCGCAGCGGGAGGGGCGGATACGCAGTATTTT.

The rearrangement joins TRBV11-2 to TRBJ2-2; TRBD1 might be the D (6 bases). V lost 1 base and J lost 3, with 9 bases in between. This CDR3 has 15 residues. CDR1 and CDR2 (germline): SGHAT, FQNNGV. DNA for the CDR3: TGTGCCAGCAGCTTAGGGGGGCAATACACCGGGGAGCTGTTTTTT. As protein: CASSLGGQYTGELFF.

The chain recombines TRBV4-2 with TRBJ2-3, with D unclear. The V end was cut by 1 base, the J end by 4 bases, with 12 bases between. Germline-derived CDR1 and CDR2 are LGHNA and YNFKEQ. This CDR3 region has 15 residues. For the CDR3, the DNA is TGTGCCAGCAGCCAAGGGGCTGATACGTCAGATACGCAGTATTTT. It translates to CASSQGADTSDTQYF.

This clone was detected a few times. The V and J genes are TRBV7-2 and TRBJ2-1; D ambiguous. This CDR3 comprises 12 residues. Trimming left V 5 bases short and J 8 bases short, with 10 bases between. Germline CDR1 and CDR2: SGHTA and FQGNSA. The CDR3 DNA follows: TGTGCCAGCAGCCTTGACACGGATGAGCAGTTCTTC. Residues: CASSLDTDEQFF.

This clone was recorded a few times. The V gene is TRBV7-9, the J gene TRBJ1-5; D is unclear. Germline CDR1 is SEHNR and CDR2 is FQNEAQ (reference sequence). Trimming removed 1 base from V and 9 bases from J, with 7 bases in between. The CDR3 is made up of 12 amino acids. The CDR3 region has the DNA TGTGCCAGCAGCTTAGTGGGAGGGCCCCAGCATTTT. This translates into CASSLVGGPQHF.

V gene TRBV19 combines with J gene TRBJ2-3; 7 bases are a match to TRBD1. There are 12 residues in the CDR3. Trimming cost V 4 bases and J 5 bases; bases outside gene matches: 0. CDR1 and CDR2 from the germline V gene are LNHDA and SQIVND (reference sequence). The DNA of the CDR3 is TGTGCCAGTAGTACAGGGGGAGATACGCAGTATTTT. Protein sequence: CASSTGGDTQYF.

CDR3 nucleotide sequence: TGTGCCAGCAGCTTGGGCTTAGCCGCCCAAGAGACCCAGTACTTC. Translation gives CASSLGLAAQETQYF. V usage is TRBV5-4 and J usage is TRBJ2-5, with no clear D. The V end was cut by 0 bases, the J end by 1 base, with 10 bases between. The CDR3 runs to 15 residues. CDR1 and CDR2 (germline): SGHNT, YYREEE (reference sequence).

The chain couples TRBV11-3 to TRBJ2-7; D remains ambiguous. Germline lookup yields CDR1 SGHNT and CDR2 YENEEA. The CDR3 length is 13 residues. V gave up 0 bases and J gave up 6 bases, with 9 bases separating them. CDR3 amino acids: CASSLDRVSEQYF. In DNA form, the CDR3 reads TGTGCCAGCAGCTTAGATCGGGTAAGCGAGCAGTACTTC.

The V gene is TRBV6-4, the J gene TRBJ2-3, with TRBD2 matching over 8 bases. CDR3 length: 15 residues. Germline trimming cut 2 bases from V and 3 bases from J; bases unmatched to any gene: 4. Germline CDR1 reads MRHNA; CDR2 reads SNTAGT. CDR3: CASSDGAGGTDTQYF. CDR3 DNA: TGTGCCAGCAGTGACGGGGCGGGAGGAACAGATACGCAGTATTTT.

This clone was observed a few times. J is TRBJ2-7 and V is TRBV18, with D maybe TRBD1 (6 bases). The CDR3 is made up of 12 amino acids. V lost 3 bases, J lost 7 bases, and 10 bases lay in between. The V gene's germline CDR1 is KGHSH and CDR2 LQKENI. Written as DNA, the CDR3 is TGTGCCAGCTCACCCCAGGGGAAAGAGCAGTACTTC. Translating gives CASSPQGKEQYF.

The chain joins TRBV18 to TRBJ1-1; D gene unclear. The CDR3 is made up of 15 amino acids. V lost 3 bases and J 4 bases, leaving 15 bases between the germline ends. The germline CDR1 and CDR2 sequences are KGHSH and LQKENI. CDR3 DNA sequence: TGTGCCAGCTCACCTCCTGCCTTACTGCCCACTGAAGCTTTCTTT. It yields the protein CASSPPALLPTEAFF.

The gene calls are TRBV19 and TRBJ2-7; 10 bases are shared with TRBD2. Germline trimming cut 7 bases from V and 6 bases from J; bases unmatched to any gene: 9. The V gene's germline CDR1 is LNHDA and CDR2 SQIVND (reference sequence). CDR3 length equals 14 residues. The DNA for the CDR3 is TGTGCCAGTAAGGTGCTAGCGGGAGCGGGCGAGCAGTACTTC. This encodes CASKVLAGAGEQYF. Filled out from reference TRBV19 and TRBJ2-7, the complete variable domain reads DGGITQSPKYLFRKEGQNVTLSCEQNLNHDAMYWYRQDPGQGLRLIYYSQIVNDFQKGDIAEGYSVSREKKESFPLTVTSAQKNPTAFYLCASKVLAGAGEQYFGPGTRLTVT.

The chain carries TRBV28 and TRBJ1-3, with D possibly being TRBD1 (6 bases). Trimming took off 6 bases at V and 2 bases at J, with 17 bases between the two ends. CDR1 and CDR2 from the germline V gene are MDHEN and SYDVKM. The CDR3 covers 16 residues. CDR3 bases: TGTGCCAGCAGGGATGCGGGGGGCGCTGCTGGAAACACCATATATTTT. The encoded protein is CASRDAGGAAGNTIYF.